This TCR beta chain was obtained from a study of metastatic and nonmetastatic thyroid tumors. Study at large: Thyroid patients, malignant and benign, had repertoires compared across blood and tumor or nodule tissue.

MiXCR was used by TCRdb to re-call the PCR reads. Of tens of thousands of clones detected, about 25% appear once; the ten largest clones hold about 5.7%. This clone was counted a few times. Antigen unknown. V gave up 0 bases and J gave up 3 bases, with 15 bases separating them. This CDR3 comprises 15 residues. Germline V gives CDR1 DFQATT, CDR2 SNEGSKA (reference sequence). Study observations and caveats: Significantly greater TCR beta diversity was reportedly found in malignant thyroid tumors than in benign nodules (in blood and tumor).

No treatment of any kind had been given to any patient before thyroid surgery. V gene TRBV20-1 combines with J gene TRBJ2-7; D might be TRBD1 (5 bases). The receptor's source is a female donor with papillary thyroid cancer or a benign thyroid nodule (not recorded which). Some clones in this sample may be carry-over from other donors' samples. The sequenced material came from tumor tissue. The chain's CDR3 is CSARDLTGHDYEQYF. The DNA of the CDR3 is TGCAGTGCTAGAGACCTAACCGGACATGACTACGAGCAGTACTTC.